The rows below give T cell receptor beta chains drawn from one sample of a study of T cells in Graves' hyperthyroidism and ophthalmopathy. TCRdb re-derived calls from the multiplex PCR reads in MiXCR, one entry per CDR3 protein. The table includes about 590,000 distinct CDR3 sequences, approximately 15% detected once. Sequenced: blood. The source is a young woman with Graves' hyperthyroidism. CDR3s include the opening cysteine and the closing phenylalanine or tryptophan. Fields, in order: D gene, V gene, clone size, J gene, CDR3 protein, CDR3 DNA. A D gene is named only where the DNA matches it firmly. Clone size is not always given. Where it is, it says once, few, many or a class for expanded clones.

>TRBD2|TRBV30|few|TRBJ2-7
CAWSLGLAGGANTYEQYF
TGTGCCTGGAGTTTAGGACTAGCGGGAGGTGCCAATACCTACGAGCAGTACTTC
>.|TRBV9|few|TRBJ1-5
CASSADMSNQPQHF
TGTGCCAGCAGCGCGGACATGAGCAATCAGCCCCAGCATTTT
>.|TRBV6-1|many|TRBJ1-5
CASQGGGGNQPQHF
TGTGCCAGCCAGGGCGGGGGAGGGAATCAGCCCCAGCATTTT
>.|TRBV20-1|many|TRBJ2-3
CSAKSQVLADTQYF
TGCAGTGCGAAGAGCCAAGTTTTAGCAGATACGCAGTATTTT
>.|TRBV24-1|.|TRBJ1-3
CATSDSRNSGNTIYF
TGTGCCACCAGTGATTCACGGAACTCTGGAAACACCATATATTTT
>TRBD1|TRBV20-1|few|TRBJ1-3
CSARVTGGDGNTIYF
TGCAGTGCTAGAGTGACAGGGGGCGATGGAAACACCATATATTTT
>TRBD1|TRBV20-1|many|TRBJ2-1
CSGEDRVIYNEQFF
TGCAGTGGGGAGGACAGGGTTATTTACAATGAGCAGTTCTTC
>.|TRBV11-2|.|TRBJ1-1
CASSESGSHNEQFFGPARTEAFF
.
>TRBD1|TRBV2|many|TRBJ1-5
CASSPNRGLNQPQHF
TGTGCCAGCAGTCCTAACAGGGGGTTAAATCAGCCCCAGCATTTT
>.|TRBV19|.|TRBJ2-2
CASISNSGTGELFF
TGTGCCAGTATCTCAAATAGCGGAACCGGGGAGCTGTTTTTT
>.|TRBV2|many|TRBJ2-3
CASSRQPTDTQYF
TGTGCCAGCAGTCGACAACCGACAGATACGCAGTATTTT
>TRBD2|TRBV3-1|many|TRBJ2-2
CASSHTSGDTGELFF
TGTGCCAGCAGCCATACTAGCGGCGACACCGGGGAGCTGTTTTTT
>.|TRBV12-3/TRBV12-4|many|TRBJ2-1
CASSLFPRESEQFF
TGTGCCAGCAGTTTATTTCCTAGGGAAAGTGAGCAGTTCTTC
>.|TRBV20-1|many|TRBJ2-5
CSARVETGQETQYF
TGCAGTGCTAGAGTGGAGACAGGCCAAGAGACCCAGTACTTC
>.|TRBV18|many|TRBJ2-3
CASSPPPADTQYF
TGTGCCAGCTCACCACCCCCCGCAGATACGCAGTATTTT
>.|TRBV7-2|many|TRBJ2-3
CASSLAGLGGADTQYF
TGTGCCAGCAGCTTAGCAGGGTTGGGGGGAGCAGATACGCAGTATTTT
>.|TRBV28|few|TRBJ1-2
CASSTGTYGYTF
TGTGCCAGCAGCACCGGGACATATGGCTACACCTTC
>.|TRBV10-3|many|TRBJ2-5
CAISGKAGQETQYF
TGTGCCATCAGCGGAAAAGCGGGTCAAGAGACCCAGTACTTC
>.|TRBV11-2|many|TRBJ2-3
CASSLDRGTTDTQYF
TGTGCCAGCAGCTTAGATAGAGGGACCACAGATACGCAGTATTTT
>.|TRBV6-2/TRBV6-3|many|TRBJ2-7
CASSSRAVEQYF
TGTGCCAGCAGTTCTAGAGCGGTCGAGCAGTACTTC
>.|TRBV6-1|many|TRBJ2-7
CASSRQVGYEQYF
TGTGCCAGCAGTCGACAGGTAGGGTACGAGCAGTACTTC
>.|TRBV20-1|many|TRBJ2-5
CSALPGGGYQETQYF
TGCAGTGCTCTTCCGGGGGGCGGGTACCAAGAGACCCAGTACTTC
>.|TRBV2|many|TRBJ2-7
CASSASPLSYEQYF
TGTGCCAGCAGTGCGTCTCCGCTCTCCTACGAGCAGTACTTC
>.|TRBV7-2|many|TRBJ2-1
CASRASGEQFF
TGTGCCAGCAGGGCATCGGGTGAGCAGTTCTTC
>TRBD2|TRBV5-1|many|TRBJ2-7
CASSWTSGKGYEQYF
TGCGCCAGCAGCTGGACTAGCGGGAAAGGCTACGAGCAGTACTTC
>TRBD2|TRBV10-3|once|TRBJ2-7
CATTPGLAGGRGYEQYF
TGTGCCACCACCCCGGGACTAGCGGGAGGGCGGGGGTACGAGCAGTACTTC
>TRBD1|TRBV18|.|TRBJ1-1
CASSPNRGMNTEAFF
TGTGCCAGCTCACCTAACAGGGGGATGAACACTGAAGCTTTCTTT
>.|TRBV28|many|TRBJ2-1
CASSRRTGNNEQFF
TGTGCCAGCAGCCGGAGGACTGGAAACAATGAGCAGTTCTTC
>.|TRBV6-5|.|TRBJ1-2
CASSYRPGGQARYGYTF
TGTGCCAGCAGTTACCGACCGGGGGGGCAAGCACGCTATGGCTACACCTTC
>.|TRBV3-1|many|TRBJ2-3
CASSLGLNGGGDTQYF
TGTGCCAGCAGCCTAGGACTTAACGGAGGCGGAGATACGCAGTATTTT
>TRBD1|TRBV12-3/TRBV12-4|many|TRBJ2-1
CASSETGGNEQFF
TGTGCCAGCAGTGAGACAGGGGGCAATGAGCAGTTCTTC
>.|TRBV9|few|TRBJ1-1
CASSVVRGLNTEAFF
TGTGCCAGCAGCGTAGTCCGGGGATTGAACACTGAAGCTTTCTTT